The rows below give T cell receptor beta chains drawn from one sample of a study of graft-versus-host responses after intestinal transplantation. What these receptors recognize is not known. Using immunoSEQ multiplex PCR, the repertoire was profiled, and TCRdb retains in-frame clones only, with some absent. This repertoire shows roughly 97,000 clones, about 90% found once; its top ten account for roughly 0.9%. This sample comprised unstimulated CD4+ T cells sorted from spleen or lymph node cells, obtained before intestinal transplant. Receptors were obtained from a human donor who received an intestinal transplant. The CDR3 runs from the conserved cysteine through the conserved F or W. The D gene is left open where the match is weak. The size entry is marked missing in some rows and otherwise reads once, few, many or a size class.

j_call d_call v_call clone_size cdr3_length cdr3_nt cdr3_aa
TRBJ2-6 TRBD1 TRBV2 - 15 TGTGCCAGCACCCTAGACAGGGCTGGGGCCAACGTCCTGACTTTC CASTLDRAGANVLTF
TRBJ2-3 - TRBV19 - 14 TGTGCCAGTAGTATAAGTACTAGCACAGATACGCAGTATTTT CASSISTSTDTQYF
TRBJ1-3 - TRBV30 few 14 TGTGCCTGGAGCGCCGGCCTGGGGGGAAACACCATATATTTT CAWSAGLGGNTIYF
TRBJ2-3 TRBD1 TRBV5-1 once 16 TGCGCCAGCAGCCCGTGGACAGGGAGAAGCACAGATACGCAGTATTTT CASSPWTGRSTDTQYF
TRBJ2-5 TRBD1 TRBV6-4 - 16 TGTGCCAGCAGACAAGAGCCGGGACAGGGGGCCGAGACCCAGTACTTC CASRQEPGQGAETQYF
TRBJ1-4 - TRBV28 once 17 TGTGCCAGCAGTTCCCCCCCGGTGCGCAGAGCAAATGAAAAACTGTTTTTT CASSSPPVRRANEKLFF
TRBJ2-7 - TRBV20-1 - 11 TGCAGTGCTAGAGATTCGGCCGAGCAGTACTTC CSARDSAEQYF
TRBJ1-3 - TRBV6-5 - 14 TGTGCCAGCAGAGGTCGGCAGGGCGGAAACACCATATATTTT CASRGRQGGNTIYF
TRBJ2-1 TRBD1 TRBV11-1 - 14 TGTGCCAGCAGCAACAGACAGGGGAACAATGAGCAGTTCTTC CASSNRQGNNEQFF
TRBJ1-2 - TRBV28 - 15 TGTGCCAGCAGCGCTACGTACGGCGGGGCCTATGGCTACACCTTC CASSATYGGAYGYTF
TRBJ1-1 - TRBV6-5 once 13 TGTGCCAGCAGTCCTGAATTGAACACTGAAGCTTTCTTT CASSPELNTEAFF
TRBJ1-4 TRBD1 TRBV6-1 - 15 TGTGCCAGCAGGAAACAGGGGCGAGGTAATGAAAAACTGTTTTTT CASRKQGRGNEKLFF
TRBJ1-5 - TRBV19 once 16 TGTGCCAGTGGTTTAGGATGGACACGTAGCAATCAGCCCCAGCATTTT CASGLGWTRSNQPQHF
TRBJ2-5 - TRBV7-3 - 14 TGTGCCAGCAGCACCGGACGGGACCAAGAGACCCAGTACTTC CASSTGRDQETQYF
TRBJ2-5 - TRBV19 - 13 TGTGCCAGTGGCTCATTATCAGGGGAGACCCAGTACTTC CASGSLSGETQYF
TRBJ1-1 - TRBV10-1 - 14 TGCGCCAGCAGCGCAGGGACCATGAACACTGAAGCTTTCTTT CASSAGTMNTEAFF
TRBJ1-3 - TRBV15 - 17 TGTGCCACCAGCAGAGAATGGGACCGCTTCTCTGGAAACACCATATATTTT CATSREWDRFSGNTIYF
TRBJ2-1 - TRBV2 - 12 TGTGCCAGCCGGGAGACGTACAATGAGCAGTTCTTC CASRETYNEQFF
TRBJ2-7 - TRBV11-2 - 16 TGTGCCAGCAGTCGGGGGCCGACGACCACCTCCTACGAGCAGTACTTC CASSRGPTTTSYEQYF
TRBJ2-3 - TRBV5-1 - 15 TGCGCCAGCAGCCTGCCGGCCCTGGGCACAGATACGCAGTATTTT CASSLPALGTDTQYF
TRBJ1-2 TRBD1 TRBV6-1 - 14 TGTGCCAGCAGTGACTTGACAGGGGGGTATGGCTACACCTTC CASSDLTGGYGYTF
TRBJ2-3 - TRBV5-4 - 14 TGTGCCAGCAGCTCTAACCCCCTAGCAGATACGCAGTATTTT CASSSNPLADTQYF
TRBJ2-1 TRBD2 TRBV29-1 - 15 TGCAGCGTTGAAGGGGGACTAGCGGGAGACGATGAGCAGTTCTTC CSVEGGLAGDDEQFF
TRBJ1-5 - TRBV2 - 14 TGTGCCAGCAGTGATTTATCGCAGAATCAGCCCCAGCATTTT CASSDLSQNQPQHF
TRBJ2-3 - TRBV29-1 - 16 TGCAGCGCGACGTCGGGGTGGCAAGGAGGCACAGATACGCAGTATTTT CSATSGWQGGTDTQYF
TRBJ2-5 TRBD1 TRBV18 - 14 TGTGCCAGCTCACGGACAGGGCTTCAAGAGACCCAGTACTTC CASSRTGLQETQYF
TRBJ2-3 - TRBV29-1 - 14 TGCAGCGTAACTCATAGATTATACACAGATACGCAGTATTTT CSVTHRLYTDTQYF
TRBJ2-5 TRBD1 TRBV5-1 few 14 TGCGCCAGCAGCGAGGGGACAGGCCAAGAGACCCAGTACTTC CASSEGTGQETQYF
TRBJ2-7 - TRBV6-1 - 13 TGTGCCAGCAGTGAACAGAGACACGACACACCGTACTTC CASSEQRHDTPYF
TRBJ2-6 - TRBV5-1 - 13 TGCGCCAGCTCATTCTCTGGGGCCAACGTCCTGACTTTC CASSFSGANVLTF
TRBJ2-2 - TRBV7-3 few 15 TGTGCCAGCAGCCGAGGGCAGGCAGACACCGGGGAGCTGTTTTTT CASSRGQADTGELFF
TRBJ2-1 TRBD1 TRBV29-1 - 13 TGCAGCGTTGTTAGGACAGGGTTAAATGAGCAGTTCTTC CSVVRTGLNEQFF
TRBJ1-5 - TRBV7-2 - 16 TGTGCCAGCAGCTTAGCAGCGAACAGGGCTTATCAGCCCCAGCATTTT CASSLAANRAYQPQHF
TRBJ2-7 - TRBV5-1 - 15 TGCGCCAGCAGTTATATAGCTAAAGGGGCATACGAGCAGTACTTC CASSYIAKGAYEQYF
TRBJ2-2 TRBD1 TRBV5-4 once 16 TGTGCCAGCAGCTTGGCCCCAGGGGGAGACACCGGGGAGCTGTTTTTT CASSLAPGGDTGELFF
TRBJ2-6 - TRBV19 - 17 TGTGCCAGTAGTATCTTTGTGTGGGGGGTTGGGGCCAACGTCCTGACTTTC CASSIFVWGVGANVLTF
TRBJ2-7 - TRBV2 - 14 TGTGCCAGCAGTTGGCAGGGCGTAGCCTACGAGCAGTACTTC CASSWQGVAYEQYF
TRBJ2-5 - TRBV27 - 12 TGTGCCAGCAGTTCCCCTAAAGAGACCCAGTACTTC CASSSPKETQYF
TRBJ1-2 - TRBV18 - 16 TGTGCCAGCTCACCAGAATGGTCTCCGGGTGGCTATGGCTACACCTTC CASSPEWSPGGYGYTF
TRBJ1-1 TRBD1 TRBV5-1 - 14 TGCGCCAGCAGCTTAGCAGGGGGGGACACTGAAGCTTTCTTT CASSLAGGDTEAFF
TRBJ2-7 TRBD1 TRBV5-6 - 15 TGTGCCAGCAGCTTGGTTACAGGGGGTCCCTACGAGCAGTACTTC CASSLVTGGPYEQYF
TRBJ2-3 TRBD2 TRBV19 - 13 TGTGCCAGTAGTAGCGGGGGGGCAGATACGCAGTATTTT CASSSGGADTQYF
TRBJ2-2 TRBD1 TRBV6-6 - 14 TGTGCCAGCAGACAGGGGGCGAACACCGGGGAGCTGTTTTTT CASRQGANTGELFF
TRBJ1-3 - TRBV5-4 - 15 TGTGCCAGCAGCCCCTCGGGAGGCTCTGGAAACACCATATATTTT CASSPSGGSGNTIYF
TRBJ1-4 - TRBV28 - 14 TGTGCCAGCGGCCCGGGGAGGGGTGGTGAAAAACTGTTTTTT CASGPGRGGEKLFF
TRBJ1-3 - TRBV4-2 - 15 TGTGCCAGCAGCCAAGAAATCGGCAGGGGAAACACCATATATTTT CASSQEIGRGNTIYF
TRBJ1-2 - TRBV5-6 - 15 TGTGCCAGCAGCTGGGGGGTTCAGCTAAACTATGGCTACACCTTC CASSWGVQLNYGYTF
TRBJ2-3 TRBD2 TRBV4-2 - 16 TGTGCCAGCAGCCCACTAGCGGGAGACGGTACAGATACGCAGTATTTT CASSPLAGDGTDTQYF
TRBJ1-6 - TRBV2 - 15 TGTGCCAGCAGTGTAACAGACACAGCCAATTCACCCCTCCACTTT CASSVTDTANSPLHF
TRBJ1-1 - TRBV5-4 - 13 TGTGCCAGCAGCTTCCACAGGGACACTGAAGCTTTCTTT CASSFHRDTEAFF
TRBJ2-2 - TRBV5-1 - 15 TGCGCCAGCAGCTTGGCCGCTGGGCTCACCGGGGAGCTGTTTTTT CASSLAAGLTGELFF
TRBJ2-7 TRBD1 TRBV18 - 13 TGTGCCAGCTCAGAACAGGGGGGCAACGAGCAGTACTTC CASSEQGGNEQYF